A single T cell receptor beta chain is shown here with its context. The source of the sample is a study of blood T cell repertoires in COVID-19. V dropped 7 bases and J dropped 4; count of bases not matched to a gene: 12. Germline CDR1 is LNHDA and CDR2 is SQIVND (reference sequence). The CDR3 covers 15 residues. Authors' methods: The authors estimated nucleated cell counts from reference gene primer amplification. Using immunoSEQ multiplex PCR, the repertoire was profiled, and TCRdb retains in-frame clones only, with some absent. That table supplies the V and J calls and clone size; D and trimming were determined from the DNA. Counted here are 190,000 or so clones, around 90% occurring once; the ten biggest clones make up approximately 10%.

The sequenced sample was PBMCs or T cells enriched from blood (not recorded which). The V gene is TRBV19, the J gene TRBJ1-2, with 7 bases lining up with TRBD1. The receptor's source is a man between 18 and 29 years old with acute COVID-19. The CDR3, as DNA: TGTGCCAGTACTACTGAGGGGGCATATGGCTATGGCTACACCTTC. Its protein is CASTTEGAYGYGYTF.